Following are 2 T cell receptor beta chains from one sample sequenced in a study of Ad26.COV2.S vaccination and SARS-CoV-2 variants. This table comes from immunoSEQ multiplex PCR, and its TCRdb copy is limited to in-frame clones, with some not included. The data show 500,000 or so clones, roughly 87% seen once. Documented treatment: roughly 18 received Ad26.COV2.S at low or high dose, single or two shots; 5 received placebo; per-sample allocation not given. Day 63 following the first vaccine or placebo injection was when the samples were taken. Material: peripheral blood, obtained in a trial of Ad26.COV2.S vaccine versus placebo. The receptors shown here come from a person aged 18-60 years who received the Ad26.COV2.S COVID-19 vaccine or a placebo.

The chain is built from TRBV20-1 and TRBJ2-7, with D unclear. V was shortened by 1 base and J by 2 bases, with 3 bases between the two germline ends. The CDR3 is made up of 11 amino acids. Germline CDR1 is DFQATT and CDR2 is SNEGSKA (reference sequence). The CDR3 sequence is CSARVTYEQYF. The CDR3 DNA sequence: TGCAGTGCTAGAGTGACCTACGAGCAGTACTTC.

V gene TRBV7-7 combines with J gene TRBJ2-1, with TRBD2 as a possible D gene (6 bases). The CDR3 length is 14 residues. Germline V gene data show CDR1 as SSHAT and CDR2 as FNYEAQ (reference sequence). Deletions cut 5 bases from V and 8 bases from J, with 16 bases between. The CDR3 DNA is TGTGCCAGCAGCCCGATTACTAGCTTGGATGAGCAGTTCTTC. Protein sequence: CASSPITSLDEQFF.